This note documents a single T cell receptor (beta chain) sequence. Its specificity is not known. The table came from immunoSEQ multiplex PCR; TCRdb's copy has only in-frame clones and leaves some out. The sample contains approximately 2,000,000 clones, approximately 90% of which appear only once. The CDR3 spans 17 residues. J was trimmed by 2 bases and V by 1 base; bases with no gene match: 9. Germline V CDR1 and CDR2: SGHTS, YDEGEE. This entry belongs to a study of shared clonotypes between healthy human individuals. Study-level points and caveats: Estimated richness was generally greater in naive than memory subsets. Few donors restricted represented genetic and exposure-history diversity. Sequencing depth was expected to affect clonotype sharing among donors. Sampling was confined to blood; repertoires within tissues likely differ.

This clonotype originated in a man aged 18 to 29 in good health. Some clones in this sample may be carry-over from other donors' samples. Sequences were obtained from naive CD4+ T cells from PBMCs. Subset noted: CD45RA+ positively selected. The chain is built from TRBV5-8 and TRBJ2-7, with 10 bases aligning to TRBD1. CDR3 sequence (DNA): TGTGCCAGCAGCTTGTATATAGGTGGGACAGGGGCCTACGAGCAGTACTTC. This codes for CASSLYIGGTGAYEQYF.